This T cell receptor beta chain comes out of a study of blood T cell repertoires in COVID-19. TCRdb's copy holds only in-frame clones and misses some; the assay was immunoSEQ multiplex PCR. The top ten clones hold about 15% of a sample with some 65,000 clones, about 90% of them seen once. This CDR3 comprises 15 residues. The V gene's germline CDR1 is LGHDT and CDR2 YNNKEL (reference sequence). Unmatched junction bases numbered 2, after V lost 4 bases and J lost 1 base. Patients in Seattle were enrolled during active infection, then followed longitudinally. Specimen: peripheral blood. The chain links TRBV3-1 (or the pseudogene TRBV3-2) to TRBJ1-3, with TRBD1 identical over 9 bases. This receptor was obtained from a middle-aged man with COVID-19, enrolled during active disease. Written as DNA, the CDR3 is TGTGCCAGCAGCCCGACAGGGGGATCTGGAAACACCATATATTTT. Amino acid sequence: CASSPTGGSGNTIYF.